The 10 T cell receptor beta chains presented below share a single source sample, sequenced in a study of blood T cell repertoires in COVID-19. The assay was immunoSEQ multiplex PCR, and TCRdb's table has in-frame clones only and misses some. Of over 200,000 clones in the sample, about nine tenths were seen once. The sample was peripheral blood. These receptors were collected from a man aged 60 to 75 who had recovered from COVID-19.

This rearrangement joins TRBV5-1 to TRBJ2-2, with 13 bases that match TRBD2. Germline trimming cut 5 bases from V and 6 bases from J; bases unmatched to any gene: 10. Germline V gene data show CDR1 as SGHRS and CDR2 as YFSETQ. The CDR3 consists of 17 residues. The CDR3 loop reads CASSPHAGLAGAGELFF. The CDR3 DNA reads as TGCGCCAGCAGTCCTCATGCTGGACTAGCGGGAGCCGGGGAGCTGTTTTTT.

The chain has TRBV6-6 and TRBJ1-2; TRBD1 agrees at 10 bases. The CDR3 runs 14 residues. The trim removed 7 bases at V and 6 bases at J, leaving 8 bases unmatched. Germline V gives CDR1 MNHNY, CDR2 SVGAGI (reference sequence). CDR3 nucleotide sequence: TGTGCCAGCACCCGACAGGGGGCCTTTGATGGCTACACCTTC. Translated, it gives CASTRQGAFDGYTF.

This clone was seen just once. V usage is TRBV27 and J usage is TRBJ2-7; the match to TRBD1 covers 9 bases. This CDR3 is built from 15 residues. The germline V gene encodes CDR1 MNHEY and CDR2 SMNVEV (reference sequence). V lost 5 bases, J lost 4 bases, and 9 bases stayed unmatched. This CDR3 is CASSAQGQGAYEQYF. The CDR3 region has the DNA TGTGCCAGCAGTGCGCAGGGACAGGGCGCTTACGAGCAGTACTTC.

The V call is TRBV19, the J call TRBJ2-3, with 8 bases that match TRBD1. Per the germline V gene, CDR1 is LNHDA and CDR2 is SQIVND (reference sequence). The CDR3 length is 15 residues. V lost 1 base and J lost 1; bases outside the gene matches: 1. CDR3 bases: TGTGCCAGTAGTATAGGGGGACAGGGCACAGATACGCAGTATTTT. Translation: CASSIGGQGTDTQYF.

The chain employs TRBV6-1 and TRBJ2-3, with D maybe TRBD2 (5 bases). Germline V gene data show CDR1 as MNHNS and CDR2 as SASEGT. V lost 1 base and J lost 9, with 11 bases in between. The CDR3 length is 13 residues. The CDR3 region has the DNA TGTGCCAGCAGTGAAGGCGGCGAGCGGACGCAGTATTTT. Its translation is CASSEGGERTQYF.

The chain recombines TRBV19 with TRBJ2-3; D gene ambiguous. This CDR3 comprises 11 residues. The V end lost 6 bases, the J end lost 8 bases, and 9 bases lay between the germline ends. Germline-derived CDR1 and CDR2 are LNHDA and SQIVND (reference sequence). CDR3 sequence (DNA): TGTGCCAGTAGGATCCGGTTTACGCAGTATTTT. Amino acids: CASRIRFTQYF.

The chain is built from TRBV9 and TRBJ2-2; a weak D match, TRBD1 (6 bases). The CDR3 is 14 amino acids. Germline assignment: CDR1 SGDLS and CDR2 YYNGEE. Trimming removed 0 bases at V and 3 bases at J, with 6 bases between. The CDR3 DNA reads as TGTGCCAGCAGCGTAGACAGGGACACCGGGGAGCTGTTTTTT. Its protein product is CASSVDRDTGELFF.

The chain carries TRBV6-5 and TRBJ1-2; D not resolved. Trimming stripped 0 bases from V and 6 bases from J, with 8 bases between. CDR1 is MNHEY, CDR2 SVGAGI, per germline. The CDR3 spans 13 residues. CDR3 coding DNA: TGTGCCAGCAGTTACTCCCCGAGGGATGGCTACACCTTC. Translated: CASSYSPRDGYTF.

The chain has TRBV6-6 and TRBJ2-7, with 11 bases lining up with TRBD1. CDR1 is MNHNY and CDR2 is SVGAGI in the germline V gene (reference sequence). The CDR3 spans 16 residues. The V gene end was trimmed by 2 bases and the J gene end by 1 base; junction bases not matched to a gene: 4. The CDR3 loop is CASSYQDRGRSYEQYF. The CDR3 nucleotides read TGTGCCAGCAGTTACCAGGACAGGGGGCGATCCTACGAGCAGTACTTC.

This clone was found once. The chain carries TRBV2 and TRBJ2-1, with TRBD1 identical over 8 bases. The J segment lost 0 bases and the V segment lost 5 bases, leaving 6 bases of the junction unmatched. The CDR3 contains 16 residues. CDR1 SNHLY and CDR2 FYNNEI come from the germline V gene. CDR3 residues: CASSRPGTGSYNEQFF. The DNA of the CDR3 is TGTGCCAGCAGTCGACCCGGGACAGGCTCCTACAATGAGCAGTTCTTC. Complete variable domain (other parts from reference TRBV2 and TRBJ2-1): EPEVTQTPSHQVTQMGQEVILRCVPISNHLYFYWYRQILGQKVEFLVSFYNNEISEKSEIFDDQFSVERPDGSNFTLKIRSTKLEDSAMYFCASSRPGTGSYNEQFFGPGTRLTVL.